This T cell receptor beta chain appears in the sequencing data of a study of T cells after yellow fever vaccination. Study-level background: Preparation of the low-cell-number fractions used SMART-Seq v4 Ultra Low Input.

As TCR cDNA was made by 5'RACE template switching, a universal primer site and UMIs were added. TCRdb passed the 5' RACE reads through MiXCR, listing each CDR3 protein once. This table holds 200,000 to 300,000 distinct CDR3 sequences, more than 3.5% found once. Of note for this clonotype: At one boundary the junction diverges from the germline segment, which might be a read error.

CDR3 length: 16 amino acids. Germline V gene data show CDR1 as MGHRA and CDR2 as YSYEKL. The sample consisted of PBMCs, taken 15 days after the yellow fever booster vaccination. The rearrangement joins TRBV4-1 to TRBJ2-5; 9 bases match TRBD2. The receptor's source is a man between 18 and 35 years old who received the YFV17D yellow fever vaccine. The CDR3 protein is CDSSQVGSGGEVTQYF. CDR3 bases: TGCGACAGCAGCCAAGTTGGTAGCGGGGGTGAAGTGACCCAGTACTTC.